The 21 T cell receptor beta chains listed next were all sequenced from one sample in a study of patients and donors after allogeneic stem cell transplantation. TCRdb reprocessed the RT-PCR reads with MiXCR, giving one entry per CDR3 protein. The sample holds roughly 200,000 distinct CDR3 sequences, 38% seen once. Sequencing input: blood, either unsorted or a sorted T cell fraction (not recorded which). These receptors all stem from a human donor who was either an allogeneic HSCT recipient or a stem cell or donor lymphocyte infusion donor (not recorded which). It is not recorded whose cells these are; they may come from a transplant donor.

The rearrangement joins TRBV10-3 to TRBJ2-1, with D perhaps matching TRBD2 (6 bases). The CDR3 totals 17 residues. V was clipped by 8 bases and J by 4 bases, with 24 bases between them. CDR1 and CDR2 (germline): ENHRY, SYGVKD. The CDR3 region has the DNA TGTGCCATCGCACGGACGAGCCGCGGGACTCCTTACAATGAGCAGTTCTTC. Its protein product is CAIARTSRGTPYNEQFF.

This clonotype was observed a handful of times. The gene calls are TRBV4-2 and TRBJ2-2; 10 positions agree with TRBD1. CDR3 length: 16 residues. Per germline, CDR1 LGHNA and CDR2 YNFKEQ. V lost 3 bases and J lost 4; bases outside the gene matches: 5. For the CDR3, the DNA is TGTGCCAGCAGCCAGGAGACAGGGGGCTTCACCGGGGAGCTGTTTTTT. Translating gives CASSQETGGFTGELFF.

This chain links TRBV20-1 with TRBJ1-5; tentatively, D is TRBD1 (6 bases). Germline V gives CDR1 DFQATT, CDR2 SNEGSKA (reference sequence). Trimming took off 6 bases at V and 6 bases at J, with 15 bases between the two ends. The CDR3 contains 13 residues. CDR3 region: CSAGGQPGQPQHF. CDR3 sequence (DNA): TGCAGTGCCGGGGGGCAGCCGGGTCAGCCCCAGCATTTT.

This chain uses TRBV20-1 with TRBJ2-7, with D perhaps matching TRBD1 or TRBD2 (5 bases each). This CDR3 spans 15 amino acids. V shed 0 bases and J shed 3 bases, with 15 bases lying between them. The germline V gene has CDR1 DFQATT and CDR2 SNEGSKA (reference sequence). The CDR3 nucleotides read TGCAGTGCTAGAGATACGCAGGGAGTGAACTACGAGCAGTACTTC. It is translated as CSARDTQGVNYEQYF.

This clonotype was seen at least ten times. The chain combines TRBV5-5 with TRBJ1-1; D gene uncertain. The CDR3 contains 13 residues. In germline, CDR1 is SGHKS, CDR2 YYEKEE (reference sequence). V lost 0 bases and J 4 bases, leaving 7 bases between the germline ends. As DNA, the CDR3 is TGTGCCAGCAGCTTGGGGGCAGGCACTGAAGCTTTCTTT. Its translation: CASSLGAGTEAFF.

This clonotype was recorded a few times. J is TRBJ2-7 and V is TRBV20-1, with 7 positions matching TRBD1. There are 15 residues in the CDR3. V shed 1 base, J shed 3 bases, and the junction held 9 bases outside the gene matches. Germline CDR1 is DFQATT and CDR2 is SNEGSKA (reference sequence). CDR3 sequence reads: CSARASGTAFYEQYF. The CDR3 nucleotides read TGCAGTGCTAGAGCTTCCGGGACAGCCTTCTACGAGCAGTACTTC.

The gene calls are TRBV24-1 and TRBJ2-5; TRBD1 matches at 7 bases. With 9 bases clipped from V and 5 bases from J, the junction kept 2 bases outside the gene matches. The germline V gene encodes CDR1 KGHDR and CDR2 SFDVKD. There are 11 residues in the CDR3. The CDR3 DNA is TGTGCCACCGCGACAGGGGAGACCCAGTACTTC. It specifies CATATGETQYF.

CDR3 in amino acids: CASSFGSKNIQYF. CDR3 in DNA: TGTGCCAGCAGTTTCGGCAGCAAAAACATTCAGTACTTC. This chain connects TRBV28 to TRBJ2-4, with unresolved D. Trimming pared 3 bases from V and 3 bases from J, leaving 6 bases between. Germline-derived CDR1 and CDR2 are MDHEN and SYDVKM. The length of the CDR3 is 13 residues.

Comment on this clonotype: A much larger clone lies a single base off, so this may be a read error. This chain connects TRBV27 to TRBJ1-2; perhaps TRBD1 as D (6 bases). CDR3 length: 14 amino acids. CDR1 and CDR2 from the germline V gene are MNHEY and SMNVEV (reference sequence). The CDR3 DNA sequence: TGTGCCAGCAGTAAACAGGGTAGCACTTATGGCTACGCCTTC. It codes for CASSKQGSTYGYAF.

CDR3 in DNA: TGCGCCAGCAGCCAAGTCATGGGTTCAGGCTACACCTTC. Protein sequence: CASSQVMGSGYTF. This rearrangement joins TRBV4-1 to TRBJ1-2; D remains unclear. The CDR3 is 13 residues long. Germline V gene sequence: CDR1 MGHRA, CDR2 YSYEKL. Trimming took 1 base from V and 8 from J, leaving 11 bases between them.

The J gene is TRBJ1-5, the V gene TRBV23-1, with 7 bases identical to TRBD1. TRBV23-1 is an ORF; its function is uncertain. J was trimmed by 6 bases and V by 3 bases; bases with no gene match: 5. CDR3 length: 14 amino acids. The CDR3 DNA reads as TGCGCCAGCAGTCAGAAAGGGGACAGTCAGCCCCAGCATTTT. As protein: CASSQKGDSQPQHF.

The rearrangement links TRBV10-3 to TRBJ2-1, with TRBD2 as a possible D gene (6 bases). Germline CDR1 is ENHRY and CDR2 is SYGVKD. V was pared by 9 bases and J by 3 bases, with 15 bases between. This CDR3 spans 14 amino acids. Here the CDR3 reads CAILIQGGYNEQFF. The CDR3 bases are TGTGCCATACTGATTCAGGGAGGCTACAATGAGCAGTTCTTC.

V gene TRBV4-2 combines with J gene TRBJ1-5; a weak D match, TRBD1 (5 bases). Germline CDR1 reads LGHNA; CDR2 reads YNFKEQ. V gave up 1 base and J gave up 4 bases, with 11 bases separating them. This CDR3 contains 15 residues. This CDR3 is CASSQAHGGNQPQHF. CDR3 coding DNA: TGTGCCAGCAGCCAAGCGCATGGGGGAAATCAGCCCCAGCATTTT.

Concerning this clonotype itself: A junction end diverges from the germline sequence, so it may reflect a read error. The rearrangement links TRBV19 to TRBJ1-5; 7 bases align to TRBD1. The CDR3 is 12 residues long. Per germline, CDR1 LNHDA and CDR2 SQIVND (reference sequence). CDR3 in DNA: TGTGCCAGTAGTATAGAAGGGACAGCCCGACGGTTT. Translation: CASSIEGTARRF.

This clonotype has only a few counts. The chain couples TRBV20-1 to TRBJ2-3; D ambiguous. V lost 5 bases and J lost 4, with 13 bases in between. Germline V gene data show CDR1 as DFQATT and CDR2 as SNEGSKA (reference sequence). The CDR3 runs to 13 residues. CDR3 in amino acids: CSAPRVGSDTQYF. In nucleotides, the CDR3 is TGCAGTGCTCCCCGGGTAGGGTCAGATACGCAGTATTTT.

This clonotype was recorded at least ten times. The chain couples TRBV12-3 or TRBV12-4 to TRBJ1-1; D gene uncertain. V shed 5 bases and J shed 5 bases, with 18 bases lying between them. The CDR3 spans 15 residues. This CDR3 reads CASSPWARLSTEAFF. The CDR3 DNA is TGTGCCAGCAGTCCTTGGGCACGGTTAAGTACTGAAGCTTTCTTT.

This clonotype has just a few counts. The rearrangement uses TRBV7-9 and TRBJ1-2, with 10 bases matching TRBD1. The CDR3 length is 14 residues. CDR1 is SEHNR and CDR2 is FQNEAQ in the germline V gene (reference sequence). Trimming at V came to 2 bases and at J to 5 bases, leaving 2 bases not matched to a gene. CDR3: CASSLPGQGYGYTF. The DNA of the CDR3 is TGTGCCAGCAGCTTACCGGGACAGGGGTATGGCTACACCTTC.

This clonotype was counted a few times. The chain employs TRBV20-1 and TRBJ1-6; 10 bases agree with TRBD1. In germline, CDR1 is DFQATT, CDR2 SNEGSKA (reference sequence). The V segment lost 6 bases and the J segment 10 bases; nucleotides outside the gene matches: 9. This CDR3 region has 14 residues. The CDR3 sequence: CSASPGTGASPLHF. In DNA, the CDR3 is TGCAGTGCCTCACCCGGGACAGGGGCCTCACCCCTCCACTTT.

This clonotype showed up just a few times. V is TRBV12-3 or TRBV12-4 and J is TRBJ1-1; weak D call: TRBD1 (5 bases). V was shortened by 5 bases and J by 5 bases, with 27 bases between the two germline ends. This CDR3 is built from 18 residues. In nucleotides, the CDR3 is TGTGCCAGCAGTCCATCGAAGGGGACCGGAGGGCGACGGACTGAAGCTTTCTTT. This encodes CASSPSKGTGGRRTEAFF.

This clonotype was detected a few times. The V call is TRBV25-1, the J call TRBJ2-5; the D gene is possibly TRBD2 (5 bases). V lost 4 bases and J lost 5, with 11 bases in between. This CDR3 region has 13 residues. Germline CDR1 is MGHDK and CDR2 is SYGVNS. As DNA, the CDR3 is TGTGCCAGCAGTGGCCTCCGAGGGGAGACCCAGTACTTC. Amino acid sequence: CASSGLRGETQYF.

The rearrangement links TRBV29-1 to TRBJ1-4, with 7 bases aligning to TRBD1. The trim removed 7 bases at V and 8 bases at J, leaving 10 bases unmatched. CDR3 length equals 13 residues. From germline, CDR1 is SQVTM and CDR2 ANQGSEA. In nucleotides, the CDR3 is TGCAGCGCCGGTGGTACAGGGGAGGAAAAACTGTTTTTT. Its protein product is CSAGGTGEEKLFF.